This note documents a single T cell receptor (beta chain) sequence. What it binds is not known. These data originate in a study of regulatory T cells in long-lasting Graves disease. Study observations and caveats: The study found lower TCR diversity in persistent Graves' patients than in newly diagnosed ones.

Time point indicated: persistent/refractory GD, antithyroid drugs over 5 years with positive TRAb. The TCR library used RNA extracted from PBMCs. Arm-PCR of CDR3 regions and iRepertoire HTBI primers were the basis on which TCR beta libraries were built. TCRdb analysed the multiplex PCR reads with MiXCR anew, one entry per CDR3 protein. The sample gives some 340,000 distinct CDR3 sequences, around 23% of which show up once; less than 30% is in the top ten. This specimen consisted of peripheral blood mononuclear cells (PBMCs), obtained when the disease was refractory, from a patient treated with antithyroid drugs. The sequence was obtained from a woman aged 40 to 55 with Graves disease.

CDR3 DNA sequence: TGTGCCATTGGGAGGGGGCCCACTGAAGCTTTCTTT. Amino acid sequence: CAIGRGPTEAFF. V gene TRBV10-3 combines with J gene TRBJ1-1, with 7 bases aligning to TRBD1. Germline V gene data show CDR1 as ENHRY and CDR2 as SYGVKD. This CDR3 region has 12 residues. V lost 9 bases and J lost 4; bases outside the gene matches: 5.